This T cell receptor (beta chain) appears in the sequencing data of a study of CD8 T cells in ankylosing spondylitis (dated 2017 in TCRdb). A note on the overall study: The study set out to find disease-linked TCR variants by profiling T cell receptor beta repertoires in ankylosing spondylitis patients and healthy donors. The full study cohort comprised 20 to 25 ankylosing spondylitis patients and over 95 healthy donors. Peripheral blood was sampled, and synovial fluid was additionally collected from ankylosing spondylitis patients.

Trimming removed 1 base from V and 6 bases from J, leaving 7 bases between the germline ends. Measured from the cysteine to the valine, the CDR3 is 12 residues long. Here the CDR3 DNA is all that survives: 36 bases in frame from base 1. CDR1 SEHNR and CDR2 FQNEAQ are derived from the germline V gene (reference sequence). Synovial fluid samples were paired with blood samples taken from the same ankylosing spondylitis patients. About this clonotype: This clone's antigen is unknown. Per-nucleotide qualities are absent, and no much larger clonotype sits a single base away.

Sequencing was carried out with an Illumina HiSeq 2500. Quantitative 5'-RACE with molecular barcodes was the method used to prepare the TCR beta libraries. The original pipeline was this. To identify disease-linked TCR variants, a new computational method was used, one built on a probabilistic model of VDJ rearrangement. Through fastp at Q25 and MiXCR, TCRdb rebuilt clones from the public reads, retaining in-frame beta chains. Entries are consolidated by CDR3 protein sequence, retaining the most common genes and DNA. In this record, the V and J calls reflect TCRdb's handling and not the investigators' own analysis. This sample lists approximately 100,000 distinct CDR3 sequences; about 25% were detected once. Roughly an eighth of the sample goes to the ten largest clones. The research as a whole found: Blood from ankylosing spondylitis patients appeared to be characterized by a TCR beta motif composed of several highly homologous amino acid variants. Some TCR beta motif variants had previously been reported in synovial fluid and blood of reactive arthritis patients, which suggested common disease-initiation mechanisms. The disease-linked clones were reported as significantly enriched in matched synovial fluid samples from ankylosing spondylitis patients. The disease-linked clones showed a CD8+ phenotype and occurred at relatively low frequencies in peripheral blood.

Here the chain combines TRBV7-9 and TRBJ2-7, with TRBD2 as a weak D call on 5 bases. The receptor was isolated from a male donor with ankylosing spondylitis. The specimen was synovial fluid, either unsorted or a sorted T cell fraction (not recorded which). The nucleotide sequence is TGTGCCAGCAGCTTAGAGGCGGGCGAGCAGTACGTC. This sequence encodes CASSLEAGEQYV.